The source of this T cell receptor beta chain is a study of T cell repertoires in ileal Crohn's disease. On the study more broadly: Thiopurines (around twelve) or anti-TNF agents (around 17) were given postoperatively to about half. Study-wide results and caveats: High-frequency clones were more common in sorted CD8 than CD4 cells. Active smokers at surgery had more clonal expansions than non-smokers.

Around 0.55 micrograms of biopsy DNA per sample underwent TCRB immunosequencing. The table came from immunoSEQ multiplex PCR; TCRdb's copy has only in-frame clones and leaves some out. The profile shows about 14,000 clones, 84% of them singletons. The CDR3 spans 13 residues. J lost 1 base, V lost 3 bases, and 0 bases had no gene match. The germline V gene encodes CDR1 SGHRS and CDR2 YFSETQ. A word on this clone: The antigen is unknown.

This TCR was recovered from an adult with Crohn's disease. The chain has TRBV5-1 and TRBJ1-1; 7 bases map to TRBD1. Sequencing used ileal tissue. The CDR3 region has the DNA TGCGCCAGCAGCTGGGACAGGAACACTGAAGCTTTCTTT. Its protein product is CASSWDRNTEAFF.